The next 20 T cell receptor beta chains were all read from a single sample in a study of CD8 T cells in Susac syndrome. Random-hexamer reverse transcription was applied to roughly 0.45 to 1 ug RNA. In TCRdb, the immunoSEQ multiplex PCR reads were re-called with MiXCR into one record per CDR3 protein. The repertoire has hundreds of thousands of distinct CDR3 sequences, 90% to 96% of them found once; the top ten carry roughly 0.1%. Sequencing input: CD4+ T cells from PBMCs. The receptors stem from a human donor with Susac syndrome.

This chain connects TRBV20-1 to TRBJ2-7, with D possibly matching TRBD2 (5 bases). Germline-derived CDR1 and CDR2 are DFQATT and SNEGSKA (reference sequence). The CDR3 spans 13 residues. Between the trimmed V and J ends, which lost 4 bases and 3 bases, there was a span of 13 bases. CDR3 sequence reads: CSAKSSPGYEQYF. In nucleotides, the CDR3 is TGCAGTGCTAAGTCTAGCCCGGGCTACGAGCAGTACTTC.

The genes are TRBV20-1 and TRBJ1-2; tentative D call: TRBD1 (5 bases). Germline CDR1 DFQATT, CDR2 SNEGSKA (reference sequence). Trimming pared 3 bases from V and 7 bases from J, leaving 9 bases between. The CDR3 consists of 11 residues. CDR3 sequence: CSASSGPGYTF. The CDR3 DNA follows: TGCAGTGCTAGTTCGGGGCCTGGCTACACCTTC.

The chain combines TRBV12-3 or TRBV12-4 with TRBJ1-2; 10 positions match TRBD1. The trim removed 6 bases at V and 8 bases at J, leaving 6 bases unmatched. The CDR3 length is 13 residues. CDR3 amino acids: CASSRGQGIGYTF. In DNA, the CDR3 is TGTGCCAGCAGCAGGGGACAGGGGATAGGCTACACCTTC.

The V call is TRBV15, the J call TRBJ2-3; 12 bases match TRBD2. The V gene's germline CDR1 is LNHNV and CDR2 YYDKDF (reference sequence). This CDR3 contains 17 residues. Trimming took 4 bases from V and 0 from J; bases not matched to a gene: 5. The CDR3 region is CATSTWTSGVSTDTQYF. CDR3 nucleotide sequence: TGTGCCACCAGCACTTGGACTAGCGGGGTCAGCACAGATACGCAGTATTTT.

The chain uses TRBV7-8 and TRBJ2-7, with D possibly matching TRBD2 (7 bases). Per germline, CDR1 SGHVS and CDR2 FQNEAQ. The CDR3 has 15 amino acids. V lost 0 bases to trimming and J lost 3 bases, with 12 bases between them. Written as DNA, the CDR3 is TGTGCCAGCAGCTTAGCGGGGGGGCTGGGCTACGAGCAGTACTTC. Translated, it gives CASSLAGGLGYEQYF.

The chain employs TRBV18 and TRBJ1-1; unclear D gene. Germline CDR1 reads KGHSH; CDR2 reads LQKENI. The CDR3 runs to 13 residues. V lost 6 bases, J lost 11 bases, and 19 bases lay in between. The CDR3 region is CASSPPGLEGAFF. The CDR3 coding sequence is TGTGCCAGCTCTCCCCCGGGGTTGGAAGGGGCTTTCTTT.

CDR3 amino acids: CASSVDGQYGYTF. Here the CDR3 DNA reads TGTGCCAGCAGCGTAGATGGACAATATGGCTACACCTTC. The J gene is TRBJ1-2, the V gene TRBV9; weak D call: TRBD1 (5 bases). Between the trimmed V and J ends, which lost 0 bases and 5 bases, there was a span of 8 bases. CDR1 SGDLS and CDR2 YYNGEE come from the germline V gene. CDR3 size: 13 residues.

This chain uses TRBV28 with TRBJ2-7; no definite D call. V lost 7 bases and J 7 bases, leaving 14 bases between the germline ends. This CDR3 region has 12 residues. Germline values: CDR1 MDHEN, CDR2 SYDVKM. For the CDR3, the DNA is TGTGCCAGCAAAATCGACTCGAAAGAGCAGTACTTC. This codes for CASKIDSKEQYF.

This chain connects TRBV5-4 to TRBJ2-1; 10 bases fit TRBD2. The germline V gene has CDR1 SGHNT and CDR2 YYREEE (reference sequence). V shed 4 bases, J shed 8 bases, and the junction held 12 bases outside the gene matches. The CDR3 spans 16 residues. The CDR3: CASSTGARTSGDEQFF. As DNA, the CDR3 is TGTGCCAGCAGCACCGGGGCTAGGACTAGCGGCGATGAGCAGTTCTTC.

The V call is TRBV30, the J call TRBJ1-2; TRBD1 is a possible D gene (6 bases). The V end lost 4 bases, the J end lost 4 bases, and 16 bases lay between the germline ends. The length of the CDR3 is 14 residues. CDR1 is GTSNPN, CDR2 SVGIG, per germline (reference sequence). The CDR3 DNA sequence: TGTGCCTGGAACAGGGCGTTTGGTGGCTATGGCTACACCTTC. It yields the protein CAWNRAFGGYGYTF.

The genes are TRBV9 and TRBJ2-1, with TRBD2 matching over 9 bases. The CDR3 spans 14 residues. Germline V gives CDR1 SGDLS, CDR2 YYNGEE. After removal of 3 bases from V and 5 bases from J, the junction contained 3 bases not matched to a gene. CDR3 sequence: CASSERLADNEQFF. As DNA, the CDR3 is TGTGCCAGCAGCGAACGACTAGCGGACAATGAGCAGTTCTTC.

The rearrangement links TRBV6-5 to TRBJ2-7; D remains unclear. Germline V gives CDR1 MNHEY, CDR2 SVGAGI. V was trimmed by 0 bases and J by 3 bases, leaving 6 bases between them. The CDR3 extends over 13 amino acids. CDR3 in DNA: TGTGCCAGCAGTTACTCGGACGACTACGAGCAGTACTTC. This gives the protein CASSYSDDYEQYF.

V usage is TRBV29-1 and J usage is TRBJ2-3; either TRBD1 or TRBD2 may supply D (5 bases each). CDR3 length: 11 residues. Deletions cut 7 bases from V and 6 bases from J, with 11 bases between. Germline CDR1 SQVTM, CDR2 ANQGSEA. CDR3 in DNA: TGCAGCGGGGGGAGTTTGGATACGCAGTATTTT. Its translation is CSGGSLDTQYF.

The chain is built from TRBV15 and TRBJ1-1, with no clear D. The CDR3 is made up of 15 amino acids. Germline V gene sequence: CDR1 LNHNV, CDR2 YYDKDF (reference sequence). Trimming removed 3 bases from V and 0 bases from J, with 11 bases in between. CDR3 region: CATSSRGGMNTEAFF. The CDR3 bases are TGTGCCACCAGCAGTCGCGGAGGGATGAACACTGAAGCTTTCTTT.

The chain has TRBV29-1 and TRBJ2-5; D not certain. V dropped 4 bases and J dropped 2 bases, with 8 bases sitting between them. Germline V gene sequence: CDR1 SQVTM, CDR2 ANQGSEA. The CDR3 totals 12 residues. CDR3 nucleotide sequence: TGCAGCGTTGGTTTTACGCAAGAGACCCAGTACTTC. It translates to CSVGFTQETQYF.

This chain uses TRBV24-1 with TRBJ1-2; no clear D gene. CDR3 length equals 16 residues. In germline, CDR1 is KGHDR, CDR2 SFDVKD. Trimming took off 4 bases at V and 4 bases at J, with 18 bases between the two ends. Here the CDR3 reads CATSDPSWDSLYGYTF. For the CDR3, the DNA is TGTGCCACCAGTGACCCCAGCTGGGATTCTCTCTATGGCTACACCTTC.

The chain employs TRBV20-1 and TRBJ2-7, with a possible D match to TRBD2 (6 bases). Looked up from germline, CDR1 is DFQATT and CDR2 is SNEGSKA (reference sequence). Trimming removed 4 bases at V and 6 bases at J, with 22 bases between. The CDR3 extends over 15 amino acids. CDR3 protein: CSAIGVLSLLAEQYF. The DNA of the CDR3 is TGCAGTGCTATAGGTGTTTTAAGTCTACTAGCCGAGCAGTACTTC.

This clonotype was counted once. This rearrangement joins TRBV7-9 to TRBJ2-6; D is unclear. CDR1 and CDR2 (germline): SEHNR, FQNEAQ (reference sequence). V lost 11 bases to trimming and J lost 1 base, with 6 bases between them. The CDR3 spans 12 residues. The CDR3 nucleotides read TGTGCCTTCGTGTCTGGGGCCAACGTCCTGACTTTC. This sequence encodes CAFVSGANVLTF.

The rearrangement uses TRBV5-1 and TRBJ1-5, with D perhaps matching TRBD1 (6 bases). CDR3 length equals 15 residues. Germline V gene data show CDR1 as SGHRS and CDR2 as YFSETQ. Trimming shortened V by 0 bases and J by 5 bases, and 12 bases separated the two germline ends. DNA of the CDR3: TGCGCCAGCAGCTTGGAATCAGGGGACTATCAGCCCCAGCATTTT. Its translation: CASSLESGDYQPQHF.

This clonotype was seen a few times. The genes are TRBV7-9 and TRBJ2-5; 7 positions agree with TRBD2. There are 13 residues in the CDR3. The germline CDR1 and CDR2 sequences are SEHNR and FQNEAQ (reference sequence). V shed 5 bases, J shed 5 bases, and the junction held 5 bases outside the gene matches. The CDR3 nucleotides read TGTGCCAGCAGCCGCGGGGGTGGGGAGACCCAGTACTTC. This gives the protein CASSRGGGETQYF.